The present TCR beta chain was sequenced within a study of identical twins. Overall study findings and caveats: Partly confounded zero-insertion analyses could result from invariant MAIT and iNKT cells.

In TCRdb, the 5' RACE reads were re-called with MiXCR into one record per CDR3 protein. The repertoire has hundreds of thousands of distinct CDR3 sequences, about 7.5% of them found once; the top ten carry less than 2.5%. J was trimmed by 3 bases and V by 3 bases; bases with no gene match: 7. The CDR3 loop spans 16 amino acids. The germline V gene has CDR1 KGHDR and CDR2 SFDVKD. This clonotype was counted many times. Its antigen is currently unknown. Everyone who gave samples was a healthy Caucasian. The same sample was also studied in work on yellow fever vaccine responses in identical twins.

J is TRBJ2-1 and V is TRBV24-1; 7 bases map to TRBD1. This TCR came from a woman in her late teens or twenties in good health. Sequenced input: memory (CD45RO+) T cells sorted from blood. The CDR3 here is CATSDAGTDRYNEQFF. The CDR3, as DNA: TGTGCCACCAGTGATGCCGGGACAGACCGCTACAATGAGCAGTTCTTC.